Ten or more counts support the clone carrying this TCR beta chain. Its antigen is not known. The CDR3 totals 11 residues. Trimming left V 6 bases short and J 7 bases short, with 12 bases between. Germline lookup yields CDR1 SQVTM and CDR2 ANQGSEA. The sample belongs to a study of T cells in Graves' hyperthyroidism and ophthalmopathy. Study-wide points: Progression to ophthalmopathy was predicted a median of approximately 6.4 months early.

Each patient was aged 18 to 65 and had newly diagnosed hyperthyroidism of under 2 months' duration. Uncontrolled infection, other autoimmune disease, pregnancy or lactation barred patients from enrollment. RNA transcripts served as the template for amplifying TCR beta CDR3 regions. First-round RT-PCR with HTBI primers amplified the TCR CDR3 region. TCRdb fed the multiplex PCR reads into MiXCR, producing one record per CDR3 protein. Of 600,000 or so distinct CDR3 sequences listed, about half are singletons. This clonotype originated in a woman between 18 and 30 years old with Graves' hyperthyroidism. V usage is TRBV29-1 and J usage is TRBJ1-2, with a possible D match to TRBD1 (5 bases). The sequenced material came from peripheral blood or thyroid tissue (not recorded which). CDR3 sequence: CSVYGAAGYTF. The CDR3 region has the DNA TGCAGCGTGTATGGGGCGGCTGGCTACACCTTC.